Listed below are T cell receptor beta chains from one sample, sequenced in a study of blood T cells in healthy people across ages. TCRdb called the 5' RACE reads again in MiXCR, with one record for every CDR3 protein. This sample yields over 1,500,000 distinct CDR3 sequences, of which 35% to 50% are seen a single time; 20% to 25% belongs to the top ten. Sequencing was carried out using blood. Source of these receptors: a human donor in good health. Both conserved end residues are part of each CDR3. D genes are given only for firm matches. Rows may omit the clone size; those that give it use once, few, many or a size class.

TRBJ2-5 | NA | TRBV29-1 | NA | CSVVRQKETQYF | TGCAGCGTTGTACGACAGAAAGAGACCCAGTACTTC
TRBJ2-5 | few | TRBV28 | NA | CASSLSDRYQETQYF | TGTGCCAGCAGTTTGTCGGACCGCTACCAAGAGACCCAGTACTTC
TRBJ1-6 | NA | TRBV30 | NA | CAWSGTDNSPLHF | TGTGCCTGGTCCGGGACGGATAATTCACCCCTCCACTTT
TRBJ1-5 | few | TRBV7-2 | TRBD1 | CASSITGGYQPQHF | TGTGCCAGCAGCATAACAGGGGGGTATCAGCCCCAGCATTTT
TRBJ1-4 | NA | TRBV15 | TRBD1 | CATSSRYQGVHEKPFF | TGTGCCACCAGCAGCAGGTACCAGGGGGTCCATGAAAAACCGTTTTTT
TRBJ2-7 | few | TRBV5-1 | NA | CASSLDWGRSYEQYF | TGCGCCAGCAGCTTGGATTGGGGTCGGTCCTACGAGCAGTACTTC
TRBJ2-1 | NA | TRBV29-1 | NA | CSVEAAGYEQFF | TGCAGCGTTGAAGCGGCAGGGTATGAGCAGTTCTTC
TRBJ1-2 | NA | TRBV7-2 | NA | CASSLLPGAGYGYTF | TGTGCCAGCAGCTTACTGCCAGGGGCCGGCTATGGCTACACCTTC
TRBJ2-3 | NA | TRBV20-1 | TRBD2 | CSASKAAGGLKDTQYF | TGCAGTGCTAGTAAGGCGGCGGGGGGGCTTAAAGATACGCAGTATTTT
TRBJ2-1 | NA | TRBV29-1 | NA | CCVEDGSSYNEQFF | TGCTGCGTTGAGGACGGGAGCTCCTACAATGAGCAGTTCTTC
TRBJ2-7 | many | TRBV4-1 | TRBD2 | CASSQDTGLAVSYEQYF | TGCGCCAGCAGCCAAGATACGGGACTAGCGGTTTCCTACGAGCAGTACTTC
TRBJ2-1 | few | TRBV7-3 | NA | CASSPTRGGASYNEQFF | TGTGCCAGCAGCCCTACCCGTGGTGGTGCGTCCTACAATGAGCAGTTCTTC
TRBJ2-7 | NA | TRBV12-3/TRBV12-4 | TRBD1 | CASSFSGTGLEQYF | TGTGCCAGCAGTTTTTCCGGGACAGGGCTCGAGCAGTACTTC
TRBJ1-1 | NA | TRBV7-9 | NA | CASNLPLEAEAFF | TGTGCCAGCAACTTGCCCTTAGAGGCTGAAGCTTTCTTT
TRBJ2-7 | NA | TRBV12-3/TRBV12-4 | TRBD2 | CASSTTGEGFPSYEQYF | TGTGCCAGCAGCACCACCGGGGAGGGCTTTCCCTCCTACGAGCAGTACTTC
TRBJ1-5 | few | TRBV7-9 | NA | CASSPTFPPNQPQHF | TGTGCCAGCAGCCCAACGTTTCCTCCAAATCAGCCCCAGCATTTT
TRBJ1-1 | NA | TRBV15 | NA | CATNSDRLLREAFF | TGTGCCACCAACTCCGACAGGCTGTTAAGGGAGGCTTTCTTT
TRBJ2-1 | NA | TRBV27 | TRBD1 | CASTKDRGYNEQFF | TGTGCCAGCACCAAGGACAGGGGCTACAATGAGCAGTTCTTC
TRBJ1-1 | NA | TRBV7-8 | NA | CASSATQGTVFSEAFF | TGTGCCAGCAGCGCAACACAAGGGACCGTGTTCAGTGAAGCTTTCTTT
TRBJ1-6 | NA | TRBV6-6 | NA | CASKVSLGSVLHF | TGTGCCAGCAAGGTTTCACTCGGTTCGGTCCTCCACTTT
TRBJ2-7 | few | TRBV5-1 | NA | CATKPGGGHSYEQYF | TGCGCCACCAAGCCCGGTGGGGGGCACTCCTACGAGCAGTACTTC
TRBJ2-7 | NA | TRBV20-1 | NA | CSAHDKSYEQYF | TGCAGTGCACATGACAAGTCCTACGAGCAGTACTTC
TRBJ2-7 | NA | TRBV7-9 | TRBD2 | CASSPYVGRSYEQYF | TGTGCCAGCAGCCCTTACGTCGGGAGGTCCTACGAGCAGTACTTC
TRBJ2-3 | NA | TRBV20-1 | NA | CSARTAPNTQYF | TGCAGTGCTAGGACAGCCCCTAATACGCAGTATTTT
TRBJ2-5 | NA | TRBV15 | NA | CATSRTVNPRDIGETQYF | TGTGCCACCAGCAGAACAGTGAATCCCCGGGACATAGGAGAGACCCAGTACTTC
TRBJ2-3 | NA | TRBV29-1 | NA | CSGGTSISTDTQYF | TGCAGCGGGGGGACATCCATAAGCACAGATACGCAGTATTTT
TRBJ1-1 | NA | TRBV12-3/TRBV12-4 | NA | CASSHQTGPMNTEAFF | TGTGCCAGCAGTCACCAAACGGGGCCGATGAACACTGAAGCTTTCTTT
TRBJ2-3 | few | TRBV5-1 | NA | CASSLAIQGIDTQYF | TGCGCCAGCAGCTTGGCTATCCAGGGAATAGATACGCAGTATTTT